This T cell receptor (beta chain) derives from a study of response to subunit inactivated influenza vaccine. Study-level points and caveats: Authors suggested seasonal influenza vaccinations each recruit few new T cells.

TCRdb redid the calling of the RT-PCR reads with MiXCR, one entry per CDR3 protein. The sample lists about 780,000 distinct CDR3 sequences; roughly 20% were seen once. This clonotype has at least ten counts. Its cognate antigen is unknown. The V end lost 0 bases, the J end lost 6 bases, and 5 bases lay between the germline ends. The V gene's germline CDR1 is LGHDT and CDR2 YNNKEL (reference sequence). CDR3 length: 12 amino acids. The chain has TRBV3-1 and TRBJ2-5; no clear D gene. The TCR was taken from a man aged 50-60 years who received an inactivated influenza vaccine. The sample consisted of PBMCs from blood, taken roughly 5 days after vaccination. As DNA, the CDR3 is TGTGCCAGCAGCCAAGATCGGAAGACCCAGTACTTC. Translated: CASSQDRKTQYF.